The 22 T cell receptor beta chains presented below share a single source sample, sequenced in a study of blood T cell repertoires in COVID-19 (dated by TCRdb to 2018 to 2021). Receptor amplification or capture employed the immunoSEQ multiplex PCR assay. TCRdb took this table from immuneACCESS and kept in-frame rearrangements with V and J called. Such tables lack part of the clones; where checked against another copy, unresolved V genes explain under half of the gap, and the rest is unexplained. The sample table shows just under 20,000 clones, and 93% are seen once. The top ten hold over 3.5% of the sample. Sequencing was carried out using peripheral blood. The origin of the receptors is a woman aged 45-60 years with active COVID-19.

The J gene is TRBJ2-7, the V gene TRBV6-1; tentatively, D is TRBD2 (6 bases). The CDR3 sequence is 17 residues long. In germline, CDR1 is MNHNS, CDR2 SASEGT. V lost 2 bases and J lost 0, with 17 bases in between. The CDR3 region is CASSESRPRGYSYEQYF. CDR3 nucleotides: TGTGCCAGCAGTGAATCGCGGCCGCGGGGCTACTCCTACGAGCAGTACTTC.

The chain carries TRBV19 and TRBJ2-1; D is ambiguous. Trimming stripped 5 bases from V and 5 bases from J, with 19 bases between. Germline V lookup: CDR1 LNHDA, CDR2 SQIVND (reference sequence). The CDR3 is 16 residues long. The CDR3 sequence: CASSPSPRAINNEQFF. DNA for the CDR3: TGTGCCAGTAGTCCCTCCCCGAGAGCAATTAACAATGAGCAGTTCTTC.

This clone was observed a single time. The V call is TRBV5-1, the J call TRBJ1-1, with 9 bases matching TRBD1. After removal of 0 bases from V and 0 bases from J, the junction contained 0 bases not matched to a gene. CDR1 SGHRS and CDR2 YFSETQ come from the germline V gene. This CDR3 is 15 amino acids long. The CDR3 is CASSLGTGVNTEAFF. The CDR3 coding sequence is TGCGCCAGCAGCTTGGGGACAGGGGTGAACACTGAAGCTTTCTTT.

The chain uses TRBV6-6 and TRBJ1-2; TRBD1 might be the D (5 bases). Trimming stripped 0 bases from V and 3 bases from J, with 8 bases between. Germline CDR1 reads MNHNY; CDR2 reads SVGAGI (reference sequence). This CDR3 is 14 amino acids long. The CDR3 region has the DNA TGTGCCAGCAGTTACTCAGGAGGGGACTATGGCTACACCTTC. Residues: CASSYSGGDYGYTF.

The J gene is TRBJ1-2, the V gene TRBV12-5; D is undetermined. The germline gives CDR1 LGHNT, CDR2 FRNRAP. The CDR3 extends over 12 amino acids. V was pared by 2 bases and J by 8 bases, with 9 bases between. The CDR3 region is CASGLNARGYTF. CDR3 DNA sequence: TGTGCTAGTGGTTTGAACGCGCGAGGCTACACCTTC. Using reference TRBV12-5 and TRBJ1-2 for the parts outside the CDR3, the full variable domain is DARVTQTPRHKVTEMGQEVTMRCQPILGHNTVFWYRQTMMQGLELLAYFRNRAPLDDSGMPKDRFSAEMPDATLATLKIQPSEPRDSAVYFCASGLNARGYTFGSGTRLTVV.

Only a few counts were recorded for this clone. The CDR3 coding sequence is TGTGCCAGCAGCTACGGGACAGGGGCCGAAGCTTTCTTT. Encoded protein: CASSYGTGAEAFF. The genes are TRBV6-5 and TRBJ1-1; 10 bases are a match to TRBD1. The CDR3 is made up of 13 amino acids. CDR1 is MNHEY and CDR2 is SVGAGI in the germline V gene. V shed 6 bases, J shed 8 bases, and the junction held 6 bases outside the gene matches.

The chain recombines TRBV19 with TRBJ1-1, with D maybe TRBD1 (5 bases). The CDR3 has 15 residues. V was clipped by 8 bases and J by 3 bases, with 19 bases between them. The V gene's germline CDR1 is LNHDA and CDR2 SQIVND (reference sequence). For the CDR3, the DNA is TGTGCCAGTCTAAAGGGAGGGGCGGTCTACACTGAAGCTTTCTTT. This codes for CASLKGGAVYTEAFF. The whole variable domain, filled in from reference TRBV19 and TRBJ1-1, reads DGGITQSPKYLFRKEGQNVTLSCEQNLNHDAMYWYRQDPGQGLRLIYYSQIVNDFQKGDIAEGYSVSREKKESFPLTVTSAQKNPTAFYLCASLKGGAVYTEAFFGQGTRLTVV.

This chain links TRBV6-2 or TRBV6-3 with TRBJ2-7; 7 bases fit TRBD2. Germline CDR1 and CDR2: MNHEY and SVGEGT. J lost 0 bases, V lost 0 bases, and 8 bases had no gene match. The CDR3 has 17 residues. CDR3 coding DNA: TGTGCCAGCAGTTACTCAATGGGGGGAGGGACCTCCTACGAGCAGTACTTC. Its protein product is CASSYSMGGGTSYEQYF.

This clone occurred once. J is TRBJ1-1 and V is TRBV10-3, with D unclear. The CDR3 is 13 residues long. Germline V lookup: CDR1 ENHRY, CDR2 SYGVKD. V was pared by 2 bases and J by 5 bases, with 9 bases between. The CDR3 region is CAISERGDTEAFF. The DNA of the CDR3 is TGTGCCATCAGTGAGCGCGGGGATACTGAAGCTTTCTTT.

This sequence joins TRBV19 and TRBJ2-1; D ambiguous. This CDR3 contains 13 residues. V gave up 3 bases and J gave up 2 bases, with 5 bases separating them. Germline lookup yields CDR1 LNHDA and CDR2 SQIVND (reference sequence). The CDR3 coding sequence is TGTGCCAGTAGTATTCTTGCCTACAATGAGCAGTTCTTC. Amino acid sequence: CASSILAYNEQFF.

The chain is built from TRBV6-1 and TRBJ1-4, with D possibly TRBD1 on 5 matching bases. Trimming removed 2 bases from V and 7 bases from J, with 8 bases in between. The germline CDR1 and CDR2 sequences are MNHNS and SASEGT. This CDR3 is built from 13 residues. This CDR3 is CASSEPGREKLFF. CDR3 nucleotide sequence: TGTGCCAGCAGTGAACCAGGGCGTGAAAAACTGTTTTTT.

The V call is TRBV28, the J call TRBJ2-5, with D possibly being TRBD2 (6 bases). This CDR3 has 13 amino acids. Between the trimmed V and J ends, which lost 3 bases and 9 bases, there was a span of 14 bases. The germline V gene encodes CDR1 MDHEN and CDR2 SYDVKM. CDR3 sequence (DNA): TGTGCCAGCAGTTTTTCAGGGACTTGGGCCCAGTACTTC. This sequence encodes CASSFSGTWAQYF.

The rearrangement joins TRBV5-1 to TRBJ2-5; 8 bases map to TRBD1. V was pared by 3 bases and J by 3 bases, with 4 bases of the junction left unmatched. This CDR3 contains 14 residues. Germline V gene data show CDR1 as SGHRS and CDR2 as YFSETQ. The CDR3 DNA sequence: TGCGCCAGCAGCTGGGCGACAGGGGAAGAGACCCAGTACTTC. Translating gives CASSWATGEETQYF.

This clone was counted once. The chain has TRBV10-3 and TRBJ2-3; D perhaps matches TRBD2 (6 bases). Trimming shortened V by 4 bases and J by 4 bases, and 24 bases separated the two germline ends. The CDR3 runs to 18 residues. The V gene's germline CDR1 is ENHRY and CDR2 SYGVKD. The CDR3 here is CAISGNSLGGRKADTQYF. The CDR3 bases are TGTGCCATCAGTGGCAATAGTTTGGGGGGTCGCAAAGCAGATACGCAGTATTTT.

CDR3: CASRFRETGSRSYGYTF. CDR3 nucleotide sequence: TGTGCCAGCAGATTCCGGGAGACTGGGAGCCGCAGCTATGGCTACACCTTC. The V and J genes are TRBV28 and TRBJ1-2; D ambiguous. The CDR3 is made up of 17 amino acids. The V end was cut by 6 bases, the J end by 4 bases, with 24 bases between. Germline V lookup: CDR1 MDHEN, CDR2 SYDVKM.

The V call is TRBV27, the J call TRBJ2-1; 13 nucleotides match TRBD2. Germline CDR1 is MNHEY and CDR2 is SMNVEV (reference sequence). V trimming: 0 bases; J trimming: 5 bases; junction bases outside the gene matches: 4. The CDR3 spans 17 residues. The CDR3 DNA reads TGTGCCAGCAGTTTATCTAGGACTAGCGGGGGCCACAATGAGCAGTTCTTC. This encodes CASSLSRTSGGHNEQFF.

Here the CDR3 DNA reads TGTGCCGCATGCGGTTTTAGCACAGATACGCAGTATTTT. Amino acids: CAACGFSTDTQYF. The chain carries TRBV6-5 and TRBJ2-3; no clear D. Trimming pared 11 bases from V and 0 bases from J, leaving 12 bases between. CDR1 is MNHEY and CDR2 is SVGAGI in the germline V gene. The CDR3 covers 13 residues.

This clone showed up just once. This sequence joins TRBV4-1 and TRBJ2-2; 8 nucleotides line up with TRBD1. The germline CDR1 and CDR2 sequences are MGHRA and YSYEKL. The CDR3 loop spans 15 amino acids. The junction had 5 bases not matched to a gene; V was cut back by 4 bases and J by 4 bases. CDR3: CASSRSGTGTGELFF. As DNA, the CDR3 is TGCGCCAGCAGCCGGTCCGGGACAGGCACCGGGGAGCTGTTTTTT.

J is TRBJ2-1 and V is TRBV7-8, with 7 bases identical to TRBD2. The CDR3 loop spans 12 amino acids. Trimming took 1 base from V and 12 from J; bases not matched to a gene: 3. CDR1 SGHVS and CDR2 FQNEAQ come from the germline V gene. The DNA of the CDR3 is TGTGCCAGCAGCTTAGTTTCTAGCGGGCAGTTCTTC. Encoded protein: CASSLVSSGQFF.

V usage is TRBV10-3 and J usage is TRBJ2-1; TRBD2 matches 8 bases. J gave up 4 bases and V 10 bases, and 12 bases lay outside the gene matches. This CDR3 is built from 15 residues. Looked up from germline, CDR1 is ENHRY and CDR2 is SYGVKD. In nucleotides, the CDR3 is TGTGCCACGCAGGTGGTTGAGCGGGGGTACAATGAGCAGTTCTTC. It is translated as CATQVVERGYNEQFF.

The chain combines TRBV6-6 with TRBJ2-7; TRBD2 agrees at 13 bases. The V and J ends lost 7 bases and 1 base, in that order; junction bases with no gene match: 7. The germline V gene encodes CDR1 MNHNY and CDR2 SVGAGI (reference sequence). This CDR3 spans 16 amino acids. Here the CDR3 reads CASKRALAGGSYEQYF. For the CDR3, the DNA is TGTGCCAGCAAGAGGGCACTAGCGGGAGGGTCCTACGAGCAGTACTTC.

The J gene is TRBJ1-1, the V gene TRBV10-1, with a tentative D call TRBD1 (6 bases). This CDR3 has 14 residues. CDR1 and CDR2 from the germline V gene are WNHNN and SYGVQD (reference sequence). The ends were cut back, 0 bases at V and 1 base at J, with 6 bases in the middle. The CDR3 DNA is TGCGCCAGCAGTGAGTCACAGGGGAACACTGAAGCTTTCTTT. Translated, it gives CASSESQGNTEAFF.